This TCR beta chain was sequenced in a study of T cell changes during pregnancy in multiple sclerosis. The germline gives CDR1 PRHDT, CDR2 FYEKMQ (reference sequence). With 5 bases removed from V and 7 bases from J, the gap between germline ends came to 15 bases. This CDR3 has 13 residues. The repertoire was sequenced with immunoSEQ multiplex PCR; TCRdb's copy has only in-frame clones and lacks some. The table includes 56,000 or so clones, 75% to 95% detected once. The rearrangement uses TRBV13 and TRBJ2-7; TRBD2 is a possible D gene (7 bases). This sequence originates from a female donor in good health, enrolled as a control in a pregnancy study. The sample in question was peripheral blood, obtained in the first trimester of pregnancy. CDR3 DNA: TGTGCCAGCAGCGCCCCGGGGGGCGGGGAGCAGTACTTC. It codes for CASSAPGGGEQYF.